In this sample, the clone carrying this T cell receptor beta chain turned up many times. Its target is not known. People with hyperthyroidism were aged 18 to 65 and newly diagnosed, under 2 months' duration. Diagnosis was based on clinical symptoms, serum thyroxine, TRAb, thyroid ultrasound and orbital computed tomography. RNA transcripts served as template for amplifying TCR beta CDR3 sequences. HTBI primers were employed in first-round RT-PCR, then a second-round multiplex PCR followed. In TCRdb, the multiplex PCR reads were re-called with MiXCR into one record per CDR3 protein. The profile covers hundreds of thousands of distinct CDR3 sequences, with 20% to 25% appearing a single time and more than 5.5% taken by the ten largest. The data derive from a study of Graves' ophthalmopathy and Graves' hyperthyroidism. Study-level points and caveats: Blood repertoires reportedly contained most expanded thyroid clonotypes above 0.001 frequency.

V lost 6 bases and J 4 bases, leaving 10 bases between the germline ends. CDR3 length equals 12 residues. This sequence was found in a woman aged 18-29 years with stable Graves' hyperthyroidism. Some clones in this sample may be carry-over from other donors' samples. The sample taken for sequencing was peripheral blood. This chain connects TRBV12-3 or TRBV12-4 to TRBJ2-7; D perhaps matches TRBD1 (6 bases). The CDR3 coding sequence is TGTGCCAGCAGGACAGGCGGGTACGAGCAGTACTTC. It encodes CASRTGGYEQYF.